Given below is one TCR beta chain in context. The antigen is undetermined. Next came a second PCR, run for roughly 6 to 11 cycles, which used a sample-barcoded 5' primer along with a J-beta primer mix. The template-switch adaptor, which had 12 random nucleotides, put a tag on each cDNA molecule. TCRdb used MiXCR to reprocess the 5' RACE reads, holding one entry per CDR3 protein. Of 1.5 million or so distinct CDR3 sequences listed, approximately 43% were seen once; the top ten hold 4%. This sample is drawn from a study of blood T cells in healthy people across ages. Peripheral blood from each donor was collected in a volume of 8.5 to 10 milliliters. Study-level findings and limits: TCR beta diversity tracked closely with naive T cell percentage. TCR beta diversity, measured per million T cells, fell in a roughly linear way with age.

Germline V CDR1 and CDR2: SNHLY, FYNNEI. This CDR3 comprises 14 residues. V was pared by 3 bases and J by 2 bases, with 10 bases between. Sequenced sample: blood. The source is a young woman in good health. This rearrangement joins TRBV2 to TRBJ2-5; D not certain. The CDR3 protein is CASSDPDLQETQYF. In nucleotides, the CDR3 is TGTGCCAGCAGTGACCCCGACTTACAAGAGACCCAGTACTTC.